This T cell receptor beta chain was captured in a study of OX40 agonist ivuxolimab in advanced cancers. Germline values: CDR1 MGHRA, CDR2 YSYEKL. This CDR3 is built from 15 residues. V shed 2 bases and J 5 bases; nucleotides not matched to a gene: 5. Profiled with immunoSEQ multiplex PCR; TCRdb holds only in-frame clones, not every one. The table lists about 32,000 clones, around 80% of them singletons. The receptor was derived from an adult with an advanced solid tumor such as melanoma, head and neck, liver or kidney cancer. The source material was CD4+ or CD8+ T cells sorted from blood, sampled in a trial of the OX40 agonist ivuxolimab. J is TRBJ1-2 and V is TRBV4-1, with TRBD1 matching over 10 bases. CDR3 amino acids: CASSQSGTGAYGYTF. As DNA, the CDR3 is TGCGCCAGCAGCCAATCCGGGACAGGGGCATATGGCTACACCTTC.